This is a list of T cell receptor beta chains from one sample in a study of tumor and adjacent non-tumor tissue in lung cancer. TCRdb re-analysed the multiplex PCR reads in MiXCR, keeping a single row per CDR3 protein. The table has approximately 62,000 distinct CDR3 sequences, about 55% seen once. The source material was distant non-tumor lung tissue. The receptor source for this set is a man between 70 and 80 years old with non-small cell lung cancer. Both conserved end residues are part of each CDR3. The order of the fields is J gene, clone size, V gene, D gene, CDR3 protein. A D gene is named only where the DNA matches it firmly. Expanded clones get a size class; other rows say once, few or many, or leave the size out.

J gene: TRBJ2-5
clone size: -
V gene: TRBV11-2
D gene: TRBD2
CDR3 protein: CVNSLLGGGVGETQYF

J gene: TRBJ2-3
clone size: -
V gene: TRBV11-2
D gene: -
CDR3 protein: CASSPTGFRADTQFF

J gene: TRBJ2-7
clone size: -
V gene: TRBV7-9
D gene: TRBD2
CDR3 protein: CASSLAGRGVVEQYF

J gene: TRBJ2-3
clone size: few
V gene: TRBV20-1
D gene: -
CDR3 protein: CSASIREPNTQYF

J gene: TRBJ1-5
clone size: -
V gene: TRBV29-1
D gene: TRBD1
CDR3 protein: CSVDTGTGGSSNQLQHF

J gene: TRBJ2-1
clone size: -
V gene: TRBV29-1
D gene: TRBD2
CDR3 protein: CGGTRTSGNNEQFF

J gene: TRBJ2-2
clone size: -
V gene: TRBV20-1
D gene: TRBD2
CDR3 protein: CSARRAGGPTGELFF

J gene: TRBJ1-5
clone size: -
V gene: TRBV4-1
D gene: -
CDR3 protein: CASSQTGGNRPQHF

J gene: TRBJ1-5
clone size: many
V gene: TRBV24-1
D gene: TRBD1
CDR3 protein: CATSERDRGLDQPQHF

J gene: TRBJ2-3
clone size: -
V gene: TRBV11-2
D gene: -
CDR3 protein: CASSLGTRDTQYF

J gene: TRBJ2-7
clone size: -
V gene: TRBV10-3
D gene: TRBD1
CDR3 protein: CAISEGTGRYGQYF

J gene: TRBJ1-6
clone size: -
V gene: TRBV28
D gene: -
CDR3 protein: CASNPGQQNSPLHF

J gene: TRBJ1-4
clone size: -
V gene: TRBV16
D gene: -
CDR3 protein: CVSSQIGGTNEKLFF

J gene: TRBJ1-5
clone size: -
V gene: TRBV6-2/TRBV6-3
D gene: TRBD1
CDR3 protein: CASSSDRVGNQTQHF

J gene: TRBJ2-2
clone size: few
V gene: TRBV6-2/TRBV6-3
D gene: -
CDR3 protein: CVSSYQDRVDTGGLFF

J gene: TRBJ2-5
clone size: few
V gene: TRBV30
D gene: -
CDR3 protein: CAWGAQETQYF

J gene: TRBJ2-5
clone size: -
V gene: TRBV29-1
D gene: TRBD2
CDR3 protein: CSVGGRLAGGLGTHYF

J gene: TRBJ1-1
clone size: many
V gene: TRBV6-1
D gene: -
CDR3 protein: CASSESVGGATRPTEAFF

J gene: TRBJ2-5
clone size: -
V gene: TRBV5-1
D gene: -
CDR3 protein: CTSSLEPRGANDWETQYF

J gene: TRBJ2-2
clone size: -
V gene: TRBV5-6
D gene: -
CDR3 protein: CANSLWGSGRLFF

J gene: TRBJ2-2
clone size: -
V gene: TRBV20-1
D gene: -
CDR3 protein: CSAIAALASTGELFF

J gene: TRBJ2-5
clone size: -
V gene: TRBV5-1
D gene: -
CDR3 protein: CTSSYSQEAQYF

J gene: TRBJ1-1
clone size: -
V gene: TRBV6-1
D gene: -
CDR3 protein: CANSDWAYVEAFF

J gene: TRBJ2-1
clone size: few
V gene: TRBV20-1
D gene: -
CDR3 protein: CSASFYNEQFF

J gene: TRBJ1-2
clone size: -
V gene: TRBV6-1
D gene: TRBD1
CDR3 protein: CASSKSTDGQGASGYTF

J gene: TRBJ2-7
clone size: medium-sized
V gene: TRBV6-1
D gene: -
CDR3 protein: CASSLGASYEQYF

J gene: TRBJ1-5
clone size: -
V gene: TRBV11-2
D gene: -
CDR3 protein: CASSWRGVRQHQHF

J gene: TRBJ2-7
clone size: -
V gene: TRBV11-2
D gene: -
CDR3 protein: CASSLEGPSYEQYF

J gene: TRBJ2-7
clone size: -
V gene: TRBV5-5
D gene: TRBD2
CDR3 protein: CASSFQFLGGKSYEQYF

J gene: TRBJ2-3
clone size: many
V gene: TRBV12-3/TRBV12-4
D gene: -
CDR3 protein: CASSLRLTDTQYF

J gene: TRBJ2-1
clone size: many
V gene: TRBV7-9
D gene: -
CDR3 protein: CASSFPGGLREFF

J gene: TRBJ2-7
clone size: -
V gene: TRBV7-8
D gene: -
CDR3 protein: CASGPSPYEQYF

J gene: TRBJ2-7
clone size: -
V gene: TRBV6-5
D gene: -
CDR3 protein: CASSNPYEQCF

J gene: TRBJ2-7
clone size: -
V gene: TRBV11-2
D gene: -
CDR3 protein: CASSLASGSGNEQYF

J gene: TRBJ1-5
clone size: once
V gene: TRBV4-1
D gene: -
CDR3 protein: CASSQDPESDQPQHF